This TCR beta chain was captured in a study of T cell changes during pregnancy in multiple sclerosis. This clone occurred a few times. TCRdb's copy holds only in-frame clones and misses some; the assay was immunoSEQ multiplex PCR. The data hold about 69,000 clones, with approximately 90% observed a single time. The CDR3 extends over 16 amino acids. Per the germline V gene, CDR1 is SGHTA and CDR2 is FQGTGA. J was trimmed by 0 bases and V by 3 bases; bases with no gene match: 3. The sequence came from a female donor with multiple sclerosis, enrolled in a pregnancy study. The genes are TRBV7-3 and TRBJ2-3; 10 bases are shared with TRBD1. This sample comprised peripheral blood, obtained in the third trimester of pregnancy. For the CDR3, the DNA is TGTGCCAGCAGCTTGGGGACAGGGGCTAGCACAGATACGCAGTATTTT. Its protein is CASSLGTGASTDTQYF.